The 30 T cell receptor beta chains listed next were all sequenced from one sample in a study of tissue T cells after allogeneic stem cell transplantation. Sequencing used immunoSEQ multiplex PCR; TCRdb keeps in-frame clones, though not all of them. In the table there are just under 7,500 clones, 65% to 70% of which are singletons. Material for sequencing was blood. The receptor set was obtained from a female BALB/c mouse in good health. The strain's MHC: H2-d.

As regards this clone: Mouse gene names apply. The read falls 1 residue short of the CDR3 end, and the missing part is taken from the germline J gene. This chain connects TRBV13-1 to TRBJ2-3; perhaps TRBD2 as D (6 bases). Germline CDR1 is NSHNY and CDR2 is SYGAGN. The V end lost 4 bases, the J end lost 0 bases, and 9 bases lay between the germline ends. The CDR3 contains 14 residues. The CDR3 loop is CASSLGTSAETLYF. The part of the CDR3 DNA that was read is TGTGCCAGCAGTCTGGGGACTAGTGCAGAAACGCTGTAT.

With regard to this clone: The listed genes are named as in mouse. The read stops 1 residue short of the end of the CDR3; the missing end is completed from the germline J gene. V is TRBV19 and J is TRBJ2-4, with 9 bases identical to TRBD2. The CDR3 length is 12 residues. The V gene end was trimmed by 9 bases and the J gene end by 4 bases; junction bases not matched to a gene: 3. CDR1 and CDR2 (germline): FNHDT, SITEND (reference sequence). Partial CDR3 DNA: TGTGCCACCTGGGGGGGTGAAAACACCTTGTAC. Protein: CATWGGENTLY. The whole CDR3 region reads CATWGGENTLYF.

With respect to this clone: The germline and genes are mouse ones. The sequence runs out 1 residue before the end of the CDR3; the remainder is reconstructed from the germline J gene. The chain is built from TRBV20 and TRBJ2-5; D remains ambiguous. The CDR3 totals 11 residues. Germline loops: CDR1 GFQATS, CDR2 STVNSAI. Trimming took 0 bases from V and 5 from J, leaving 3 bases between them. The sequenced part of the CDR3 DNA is TGTGGTGCTAGGGAAGGAGACACCCAGTAC. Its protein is CGAREGDTQY. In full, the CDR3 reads CGAREGDTQYF. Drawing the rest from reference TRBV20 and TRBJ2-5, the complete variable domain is GALVYQYPRRTICKSGTSMRMECQAVGFQATSVAWYRQSPQKTFELIALSTVNSAIKYEQNFTQEKFPISHPNLSFSSMTVLNAYLEDRGLYLCGAREGDTQYFGPGTRLLVL.

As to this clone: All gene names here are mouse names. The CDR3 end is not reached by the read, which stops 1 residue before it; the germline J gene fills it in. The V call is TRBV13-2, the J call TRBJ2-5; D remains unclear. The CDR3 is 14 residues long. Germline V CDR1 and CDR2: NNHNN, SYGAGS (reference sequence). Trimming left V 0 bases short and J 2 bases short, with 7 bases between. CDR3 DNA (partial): TGTGCCAGCGGTGATGAACAGTCCCAAGACACCCAGTAC. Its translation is CASGDEQSQDTQY. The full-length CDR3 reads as CASGDEQSQDTQYF.

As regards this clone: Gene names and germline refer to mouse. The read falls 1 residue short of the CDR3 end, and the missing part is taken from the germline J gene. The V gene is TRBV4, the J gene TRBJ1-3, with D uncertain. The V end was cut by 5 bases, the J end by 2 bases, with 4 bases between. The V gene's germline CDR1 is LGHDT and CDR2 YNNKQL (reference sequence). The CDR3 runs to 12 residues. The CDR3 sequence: CASSRAGNTLYF. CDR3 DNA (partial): TGTGCCAGCAGCAGGGCTGGAAATACGCTCTAT.

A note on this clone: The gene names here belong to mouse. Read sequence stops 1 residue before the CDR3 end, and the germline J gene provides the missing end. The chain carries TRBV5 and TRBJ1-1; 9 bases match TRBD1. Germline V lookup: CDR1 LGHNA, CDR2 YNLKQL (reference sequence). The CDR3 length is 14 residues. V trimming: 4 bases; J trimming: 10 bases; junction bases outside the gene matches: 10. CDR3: CASSLPGTGRGVFF. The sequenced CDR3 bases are TGTGCCAGCAGCCTTCCCGGGACAGGGAGGGGAGTCTTC.

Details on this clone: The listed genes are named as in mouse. This chain's CDR3 is CASSQDWGPSAETLYF. The CDR3 bases that were read are TGTGCCAGCAGCCAAGACTGGGGCCCTAGTGCAGAAACGCTGTAT. The J gene is TRBJ2-3, the V gene TRBV19; TRBD2 matches 8 bases. The CDR3 end is not reached by the read, which stops 1 residue before it; the germline J gene fills it in. The CDR3 is 16 residues long. The junction had 8 bases not matched to a gene; V was cut back by 5 bases and J by 0 bases. Germline V CDR1 and CDR2: FNHDT, SITEND (reference sequence).

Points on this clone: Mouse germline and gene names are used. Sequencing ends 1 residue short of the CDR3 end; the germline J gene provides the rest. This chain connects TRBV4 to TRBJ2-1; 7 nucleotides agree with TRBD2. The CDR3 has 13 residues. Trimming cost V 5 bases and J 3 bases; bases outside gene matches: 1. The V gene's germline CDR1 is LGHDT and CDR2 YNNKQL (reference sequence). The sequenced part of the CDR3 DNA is TGTGCCAGCAGCCCTGGGGGCTATGCTGAGCAGTTC. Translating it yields CASSPGGYAEQF. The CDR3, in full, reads CASSPGGYAEQFF.

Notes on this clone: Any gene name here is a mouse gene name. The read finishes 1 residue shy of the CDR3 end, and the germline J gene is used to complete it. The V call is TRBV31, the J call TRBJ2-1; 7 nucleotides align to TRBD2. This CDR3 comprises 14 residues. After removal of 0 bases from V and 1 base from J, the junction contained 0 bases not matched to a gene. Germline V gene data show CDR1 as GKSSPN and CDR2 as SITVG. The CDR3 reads CAWSLWGNYAEQFF. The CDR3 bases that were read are TGTGCCTGGAGTCTCTGGGGGAACTATGCTGAGCAGTTC.

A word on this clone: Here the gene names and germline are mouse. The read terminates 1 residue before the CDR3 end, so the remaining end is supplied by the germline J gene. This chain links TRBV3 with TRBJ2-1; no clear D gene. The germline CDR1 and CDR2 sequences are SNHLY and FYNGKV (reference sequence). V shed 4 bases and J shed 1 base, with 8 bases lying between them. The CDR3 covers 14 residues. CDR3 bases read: TGTGCCAGCAGCTCTCCGGACAACTATGCTGAGCAGTTC. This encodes CASSSPDNYAEQF. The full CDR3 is CASSSPDNYAEQFF.

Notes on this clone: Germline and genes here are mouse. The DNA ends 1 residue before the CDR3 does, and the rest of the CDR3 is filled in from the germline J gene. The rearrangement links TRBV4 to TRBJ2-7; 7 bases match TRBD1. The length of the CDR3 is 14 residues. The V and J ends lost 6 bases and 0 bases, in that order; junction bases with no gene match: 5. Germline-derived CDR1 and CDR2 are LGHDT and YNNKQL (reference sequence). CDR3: CASSRSGGSYEQYF. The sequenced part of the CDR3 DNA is TGTGCCAGCAGTCGTTCAGGGGGCTCCTATGAACAGTAC.

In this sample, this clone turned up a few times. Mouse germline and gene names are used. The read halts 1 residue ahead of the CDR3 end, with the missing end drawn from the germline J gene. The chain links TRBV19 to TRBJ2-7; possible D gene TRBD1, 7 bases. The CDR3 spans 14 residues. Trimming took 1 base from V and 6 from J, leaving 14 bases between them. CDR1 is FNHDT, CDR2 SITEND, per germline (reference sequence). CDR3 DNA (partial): TGTGCCAGCAGTATAAGGGGGCGCGGAGGTGAACAGTAC. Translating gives CASSIRGRGGEQY. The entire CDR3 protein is CASSIRGRGGEQYF.

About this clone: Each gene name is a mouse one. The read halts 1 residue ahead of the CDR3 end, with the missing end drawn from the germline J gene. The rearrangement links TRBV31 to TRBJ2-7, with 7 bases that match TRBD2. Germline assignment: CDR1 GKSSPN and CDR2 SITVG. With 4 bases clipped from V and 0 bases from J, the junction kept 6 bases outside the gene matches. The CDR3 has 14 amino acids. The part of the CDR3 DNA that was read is TGTGCCTGGACCGGGACTGCAAGCTCCTATGAACAGTAC. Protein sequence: CAWTGTASSYEQY. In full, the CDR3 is CAWTGTASSYEQYF. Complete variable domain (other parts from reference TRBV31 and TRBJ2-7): AQTIHQWPVAEIKAVGSPLSLGCTIKGKSSPNLYWYWQATGGTLQQLFYSITVGQVESVVQLNLSASRPKDDQFILSTEKLLLSHSGFYLCAWTGTASSYEQYFGPGTRLTVL.

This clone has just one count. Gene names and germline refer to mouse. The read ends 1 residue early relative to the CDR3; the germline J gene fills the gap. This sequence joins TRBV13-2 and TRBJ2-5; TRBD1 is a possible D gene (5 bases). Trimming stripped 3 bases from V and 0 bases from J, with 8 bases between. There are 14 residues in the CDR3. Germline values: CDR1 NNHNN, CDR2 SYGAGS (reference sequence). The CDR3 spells CASGGTLNQDTQYF. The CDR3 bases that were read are TGTGCCAGCGGTGGGACACTTAACCAAGACACCCAGTAC.

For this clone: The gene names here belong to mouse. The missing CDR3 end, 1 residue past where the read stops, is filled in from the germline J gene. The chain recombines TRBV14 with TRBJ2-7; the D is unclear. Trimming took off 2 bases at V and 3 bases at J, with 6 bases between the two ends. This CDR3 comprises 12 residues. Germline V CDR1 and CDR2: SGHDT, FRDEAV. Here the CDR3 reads CASSLSVYEQYF. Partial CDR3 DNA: TGTGCCAGCAGTTTATCTGTCTATGAACAGTAC.

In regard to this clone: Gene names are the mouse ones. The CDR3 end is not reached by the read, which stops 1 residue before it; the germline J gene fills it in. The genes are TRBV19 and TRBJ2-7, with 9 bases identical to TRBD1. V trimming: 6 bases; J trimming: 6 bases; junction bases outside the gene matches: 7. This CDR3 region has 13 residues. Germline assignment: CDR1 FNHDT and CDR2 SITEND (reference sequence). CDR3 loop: CASNSDRGSEQYF. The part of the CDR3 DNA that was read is TGTGCCAGCAATTCGGACAGGGGAAGTGAACAGTAC.

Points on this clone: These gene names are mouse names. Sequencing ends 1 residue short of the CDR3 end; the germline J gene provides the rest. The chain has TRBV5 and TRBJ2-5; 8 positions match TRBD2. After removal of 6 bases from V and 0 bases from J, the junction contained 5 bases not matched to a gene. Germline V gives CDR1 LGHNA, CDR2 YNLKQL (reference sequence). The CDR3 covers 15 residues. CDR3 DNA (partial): TGTGCCAGCAGTCTGGGGGGCTTTAACCAAGACACCCAGTAC. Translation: CASSLGGFNQDTQY. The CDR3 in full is CASSLGGFNQDTQYF.

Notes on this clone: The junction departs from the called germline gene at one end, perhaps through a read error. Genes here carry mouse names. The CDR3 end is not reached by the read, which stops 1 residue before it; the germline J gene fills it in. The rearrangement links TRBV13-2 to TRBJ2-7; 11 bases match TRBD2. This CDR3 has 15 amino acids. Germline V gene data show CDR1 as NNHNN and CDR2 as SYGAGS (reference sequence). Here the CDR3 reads CASGGGTGGSCEQYF. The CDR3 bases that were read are TGTGCCAGCGGTGGAGGGACTGGGGGCTCCTGTGAACAGTAC.

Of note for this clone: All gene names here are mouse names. Partial CDR3 DNA: TGTGCCAGCGGTGACACCGGGACATTTTCTGGAAATACGCTCTAT. Protein product: CASGDTGTFSGNTLY. The entire CDR3 sequence reads CASGDTGTFSGNTLYF. The rearrangement links TRBV13-2 to TRBJ1-3, with D possibly being TRBD1 (6 bases). The read is 1 residue too short to cover the CDR3 end, so that end is filled in from the germline J gene. V was trimmed by 2 bases and J by 0 bases, leaving 12 bases between them. This CDR3 contains 16 residues. CDR1 is NNHNN, CDR2 SYGAGS, per germline (reference sequence).

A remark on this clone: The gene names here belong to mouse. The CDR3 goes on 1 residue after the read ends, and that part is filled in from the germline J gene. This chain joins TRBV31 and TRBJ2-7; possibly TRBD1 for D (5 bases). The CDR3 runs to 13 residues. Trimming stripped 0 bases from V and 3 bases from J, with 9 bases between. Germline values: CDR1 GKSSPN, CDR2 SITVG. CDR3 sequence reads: CAWSLSRDYEQYF. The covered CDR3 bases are TGTGCCTGGAGTCTAAGCAGGGACTATGAACAGTAC.

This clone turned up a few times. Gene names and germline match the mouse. This CDR3 is CASSPTVPNSGNTLYF. The DNA read from the CDR3 is TGTGCTAGCAGCCCAACAGTGCCTAATTCTGGAAATACGCTCTAT. The chain couples TRBV29 to TRBJ1-3; no clear D gene. The sequenced fragment ends 1 residue before the CDR3 boundary, so the rest is inferred from the germline J gene. CDR1 is MSHET and CDR2 is SYDVDS in the germline V gene. Trimming cost V 6 bases and J 0 bases, with 15 bases left between them. The length of the CDR3 is 16 residues.

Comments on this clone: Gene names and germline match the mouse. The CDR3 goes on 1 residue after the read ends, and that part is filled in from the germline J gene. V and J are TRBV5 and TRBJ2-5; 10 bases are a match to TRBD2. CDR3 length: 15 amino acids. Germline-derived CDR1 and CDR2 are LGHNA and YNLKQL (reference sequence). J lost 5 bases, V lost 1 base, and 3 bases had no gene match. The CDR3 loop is CASSQVLGGPDTQYF. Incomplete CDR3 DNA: TGTGCCAGCAGCCAAGTTCTGGGGGGGCCAGACACCCAGTAC.

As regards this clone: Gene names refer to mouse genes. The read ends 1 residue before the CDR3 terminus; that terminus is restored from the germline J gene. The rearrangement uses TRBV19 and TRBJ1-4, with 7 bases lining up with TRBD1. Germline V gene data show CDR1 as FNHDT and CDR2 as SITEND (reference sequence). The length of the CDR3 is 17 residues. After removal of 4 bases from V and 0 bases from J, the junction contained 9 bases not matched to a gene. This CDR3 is CASSLRDRRISNERLFF. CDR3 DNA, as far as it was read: TGTGCCAGCAGTCTCCGGGACAGAAGAATTTCCAACGAAAGATTATTT.

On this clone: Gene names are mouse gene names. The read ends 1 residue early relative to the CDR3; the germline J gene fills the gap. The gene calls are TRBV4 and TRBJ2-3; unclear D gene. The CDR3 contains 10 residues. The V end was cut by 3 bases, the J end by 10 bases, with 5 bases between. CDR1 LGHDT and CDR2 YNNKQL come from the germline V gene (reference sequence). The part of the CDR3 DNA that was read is TGTGCCAGCAGCTACGGGGCGCTGTAT. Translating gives CASSYGALY. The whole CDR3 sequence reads CASSYGALYF.

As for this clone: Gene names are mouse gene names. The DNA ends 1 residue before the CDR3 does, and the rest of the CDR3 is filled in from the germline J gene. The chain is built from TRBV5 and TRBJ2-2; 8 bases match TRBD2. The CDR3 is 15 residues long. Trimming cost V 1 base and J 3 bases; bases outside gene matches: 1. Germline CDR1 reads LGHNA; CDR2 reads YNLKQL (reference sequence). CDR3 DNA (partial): TGTGCCAGCAGCCAAGGTGGGGGGGACACCGGGCAGCTCTAC. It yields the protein CASSQGGGDTGQLY. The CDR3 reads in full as CASSQGGGDTGQLYF.

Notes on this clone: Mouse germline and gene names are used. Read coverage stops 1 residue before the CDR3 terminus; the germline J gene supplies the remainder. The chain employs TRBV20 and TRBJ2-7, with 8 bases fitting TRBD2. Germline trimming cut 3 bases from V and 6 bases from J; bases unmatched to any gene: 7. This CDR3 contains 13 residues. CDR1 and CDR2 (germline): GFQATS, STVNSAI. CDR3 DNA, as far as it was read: TGTGGTGCTAGTCGGGGGGGGGCTTCTGAACAGTAC. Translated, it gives CGASRGGASEQY. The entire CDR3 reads CGASRGGASEQYF.

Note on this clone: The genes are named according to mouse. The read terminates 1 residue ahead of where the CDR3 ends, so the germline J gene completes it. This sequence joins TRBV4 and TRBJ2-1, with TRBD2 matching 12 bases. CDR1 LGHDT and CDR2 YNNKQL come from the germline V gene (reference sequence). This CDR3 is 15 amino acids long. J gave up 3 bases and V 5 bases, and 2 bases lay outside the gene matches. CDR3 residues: CASSRTGGGYAEQFF. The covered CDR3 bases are TGTGCCAGCAGCCGGACTGGGGGGGGCTATGCTGAGCAGTTC.

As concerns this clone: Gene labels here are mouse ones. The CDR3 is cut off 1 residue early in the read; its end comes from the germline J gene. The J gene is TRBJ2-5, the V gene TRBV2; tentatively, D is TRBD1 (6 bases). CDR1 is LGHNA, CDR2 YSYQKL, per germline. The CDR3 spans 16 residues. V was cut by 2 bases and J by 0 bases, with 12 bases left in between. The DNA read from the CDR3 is TGTGCCAGCAGCCAATCGACAGGCGCTAACCAAGACACCCAGTAC. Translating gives CASSQSTGANQDTQY. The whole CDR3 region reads CASSQSTGANQDTQYF.

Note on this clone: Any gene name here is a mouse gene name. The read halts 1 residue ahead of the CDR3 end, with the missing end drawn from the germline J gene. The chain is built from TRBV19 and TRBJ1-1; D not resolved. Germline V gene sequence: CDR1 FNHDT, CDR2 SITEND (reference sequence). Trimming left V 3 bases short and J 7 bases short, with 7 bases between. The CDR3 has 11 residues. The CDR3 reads CASSTLKEVFF. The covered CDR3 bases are TGTGCCAGCAGTACCCTCAAAGAAGTCTTC.

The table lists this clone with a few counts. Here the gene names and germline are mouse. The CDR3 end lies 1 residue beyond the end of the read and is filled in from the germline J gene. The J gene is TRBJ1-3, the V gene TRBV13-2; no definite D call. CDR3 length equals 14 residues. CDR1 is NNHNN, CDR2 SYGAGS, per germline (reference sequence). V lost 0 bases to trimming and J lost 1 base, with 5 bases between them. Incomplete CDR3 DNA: TGTGCCAGCGGTGATGTCAAATCTGGAAATACGCTCTAT. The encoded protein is CASGDVKSGNTLY. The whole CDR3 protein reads CASGDVKSGNTLYF.